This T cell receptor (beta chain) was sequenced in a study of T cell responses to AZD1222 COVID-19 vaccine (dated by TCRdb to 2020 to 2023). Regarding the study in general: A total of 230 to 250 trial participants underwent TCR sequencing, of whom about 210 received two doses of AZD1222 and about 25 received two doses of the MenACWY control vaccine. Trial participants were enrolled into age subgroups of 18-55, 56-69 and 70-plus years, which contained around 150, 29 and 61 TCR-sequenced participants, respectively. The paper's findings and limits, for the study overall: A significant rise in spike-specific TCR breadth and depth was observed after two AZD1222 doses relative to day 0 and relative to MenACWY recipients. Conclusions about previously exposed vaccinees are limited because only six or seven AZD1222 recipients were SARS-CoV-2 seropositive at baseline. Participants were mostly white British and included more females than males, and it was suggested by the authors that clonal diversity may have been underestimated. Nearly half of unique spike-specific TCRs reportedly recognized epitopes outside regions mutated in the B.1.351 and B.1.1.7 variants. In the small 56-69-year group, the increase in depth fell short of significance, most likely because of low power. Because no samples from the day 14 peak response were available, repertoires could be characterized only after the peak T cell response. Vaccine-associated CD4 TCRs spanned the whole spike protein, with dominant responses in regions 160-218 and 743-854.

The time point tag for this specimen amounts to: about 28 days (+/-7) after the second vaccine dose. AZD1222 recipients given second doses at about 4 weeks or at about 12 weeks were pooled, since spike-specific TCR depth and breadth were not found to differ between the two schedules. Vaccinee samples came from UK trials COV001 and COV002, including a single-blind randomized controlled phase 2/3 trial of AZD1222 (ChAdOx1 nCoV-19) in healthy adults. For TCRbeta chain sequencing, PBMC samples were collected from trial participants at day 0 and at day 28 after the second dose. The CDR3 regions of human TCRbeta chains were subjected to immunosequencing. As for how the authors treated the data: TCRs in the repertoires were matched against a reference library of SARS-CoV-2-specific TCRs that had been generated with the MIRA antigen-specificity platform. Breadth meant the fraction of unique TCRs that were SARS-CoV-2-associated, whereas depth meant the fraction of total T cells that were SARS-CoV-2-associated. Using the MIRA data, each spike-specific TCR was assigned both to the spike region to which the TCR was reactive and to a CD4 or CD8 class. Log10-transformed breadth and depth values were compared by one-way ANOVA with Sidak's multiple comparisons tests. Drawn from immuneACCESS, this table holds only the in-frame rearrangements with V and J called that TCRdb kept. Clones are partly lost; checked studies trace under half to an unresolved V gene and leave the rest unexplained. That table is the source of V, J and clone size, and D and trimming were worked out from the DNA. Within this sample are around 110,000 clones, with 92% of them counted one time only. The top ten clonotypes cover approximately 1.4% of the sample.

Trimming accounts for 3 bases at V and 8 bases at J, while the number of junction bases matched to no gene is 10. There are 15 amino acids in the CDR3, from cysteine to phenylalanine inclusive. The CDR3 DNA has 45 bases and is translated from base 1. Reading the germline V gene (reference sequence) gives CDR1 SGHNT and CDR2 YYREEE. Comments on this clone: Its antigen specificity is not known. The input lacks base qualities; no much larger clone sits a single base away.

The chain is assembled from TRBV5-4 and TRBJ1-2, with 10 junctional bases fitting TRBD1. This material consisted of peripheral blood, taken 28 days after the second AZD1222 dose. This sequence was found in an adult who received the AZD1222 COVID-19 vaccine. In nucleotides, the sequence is TGTGCCAGCAGCTCGCCGACAGGGGGCGCACGGGGCTACACCTTC. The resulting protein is CASSSPTGGARGYTF.